The 29 T cell receptor beta chains in this list originate from one sample, sequenced in a study of T cells in Graves' hyperthyroidism and ophthalmopathy. The CDR3 regions of TCR beta were amplified from RNA transcripts. The TCR CDR3 first-round RT-PCR relied on the HTBI primer set. TCRdb reanalysed the multiplex PCR reads using MiXCR and keeps one entry per CDR3 protein. The sample shows 450,000 to 700,000 distinct CDR3 sequences, about 45% of them seen only once. Material: peripheral blood or thyroid tissue (not recorded which). The receptors come from an adult woman with Graves' disease, either hyperthyroidism or ophthalmopathy (not recorded which).

The J gene is TRBJ1-2, the V gene TRBV11-2; 8 nucleotides line up with TRBD1. CDR3 length: 15 residues. From germline, CDR1 is SGHAT and CDR2 FQNNGV. Germline trimming cut 6 bases from V and 2 bases from J; bases unmatched to any gene: 8. The CDR3 DNA is TGTGCCAGCAGGACCGGGACAGGCGCAAACTATGGCTACACCTTC. Its translation: CASRTGTGANYGYTF.

At least ten counts were recorded for this clonotype. The chain is built from TRBV28 and TRBJ2-5, with D tentatively TRBD2 (6 bases). The CDR3 is made up of 13 amino acids. In germline, CDR1 is MDHEN, CDR2 SYDVKM. V lost 4 bases to trimming and J lost 2 bases, with 8 bases between them. CDR3 protein: CASSWDFQETQYF. The CDR3 coding sequence is TGTGCCAGCAGTTGGGACTTTCAAGAGACCCAGTACTTC.

The genes are TRBV15 and TRBJ2-5; the D gene is possibly TRBD2 (6 bases). Germline assignment: CDR1 LNHNV and CDR2 YYDKDF (reference sequence). V lost 3 bases and J lost 2, with 13 bases in between. The CDR3 runs to 15 residues. The CDR3 nucleotides read TGTGCCACCAGCAGGGCCGGGGGTTGGCAAGAGACCCAGTACTTC. This codes for CATSRAGGWQETQYF.

V is TRBV20-1 and J is TRBJ2-5; unclear D gene. Germline values: CDR1 DFQATT, CDR2 SNEGSKA (reference sequence). The CDR3 is made up of 12 amino acids. V lost 2 bases to trimming and J lost 4 bases, with 8 bases between them. The CDR3 is CSARISSETQYF. Here the CDR3 DNA reads TGCAGTGCTAGAATTTCATCAGAGACCCAGTACTTC.

This chain uses TRBV10-3 with TRBJ1-2, with D possibly matching TRBD1 (5 bases). Germline V gene lookup returns CDR1 ENHRY and CDR2 SYGVKD. Trimming left V 6 bases short and J 4 bases short, with 12 bases between. This CDR3 is 13 amino acids long. CDR3 region: CAISEGRSYGYTF. The CDR3 region has the DNA TGTGCCATCAGCGAGGGGAGGAGCTATGGCTACACCTTC.

This clonotype has more than one count but fewer than ten. V is TRBV7-8 and J is TRBJ2-7; 9 bases map to TRBD1. Germline V gene sequence: CDR1 SGHVS, CDR2 FQNEAQ. This CDR3 has 15 residues. J was trimmed by 7 bases and V by 5 bases; bases with no gene match: 12. The CDR3 loop reads CASSPSGQGRDEQYF. In DNA, the CDR3 is TGTGCCAGCAGCCCTAGTGGACAGGGGCGGGATGAGCAGTACTTC.

This clonotype occurred many times. This chain links TRBV2 with TRBJ1-6, with 7 nucleotides matching TRBD1. J was trimmed by 9 bases and V by 4 bases; bases with no gene match: 6. The CDR3 runs 14 residues. CDR1 SNHLY and CDR2 FYNNEI come from the germline V gene. The CDR3 nucleotides read TGTGCCAGCAGTGTAGAACAGGGGAGTTCACCCCTCCACTTT. Encoded protein: CASSVEQGSSPLHF.

V usage is TRBV20-1 and J usage is TRBJ1-2, with 8 bases matching TRBD1. The trim removed 6 bases at V and 8 bases at J, leaving 14 bases unmatched. CDR1 is DFQATT and CDR2 is SNEGSKA in the germline V gene (reference sequence). This CDR3 has 14 amino acids. Here the CDR3 reads CSALKMDREGGYTF. The DNA for the CDR3 is TGCAGTGCCCTGAAAATGGACAGGGAGGGCGGCTACACCTTC.

The chain is built from TRBV24-1 and TRBJ2-5; D tentatively reads TRBD1 or TRBD2 (6 bases each). V gave up 10 bases and J gave up 0 bases, with 20 bases separating them. This CDR3 contains 16 residues. Per germline, CDR1 KGHDR and CDR2 SFDVKD. The CDR3: CATPADRGRDQETQYF. DNA of the CDR3: TGTGCCACTCCCGCTGACCGGGGGCGAGACCAAGAGACCCAGTACTTC.

This chain joins TRBV7-8 and TRBJ2-7; 8 bases line up with TRBD2. This CDR3 contains 15 residues. Germline CDR1 is SGHVS and CDR2 is FQNEAQ. Germline trimming cut 5 bases from V and 4 bases from J; bases unmatched to any gene: 10. In nucleotides, the CDR3 is TGTGCCAGCAGCAAGAGCAGCGGGAGTTCGTACGAGCAGTACTTC. Residues: CASSKSSGSSYEQYF. Full variable domain (remainder filled in from reference TRBV7-8 and TRBJ2-7): GAGVSQSPRYKVAKRGQDVALRCDPISGHVSLFWYQQALGQGPEFLTYFQNEAQLDKSGLPSDRFFAERPEGSVSTLKIQRTQQEDSAVYLCASSKSSGSSYEQYFGPGTRLTVT.

This clonotype was seen a handful of times. The V gene is TRBV29-1, the J gene TRBJ1-1, with D unclear. With 4 bases removed from V and 1 base from J, the gap between germline ends came to 10 bases. Germline V gives CDR1 SQVTM, CDR2 ANQGSEA. The length of the CDR3 is 13 residues. CDR3 sequence reads: CSVAGQENTEAFF. The CDR3 DNA reads as TGCAGCGTTGCCGGGCAGGAGAACACTGAAGCTTTCTTT.

The V gene is TRBV7-6, the J gene TRBJ1-5; D remains unclear. The CDR3 totals 13 residues. V was clipped by 5 bases and J by 7 bases, with 12 bases between them. Germline CDR1 SGHVS, CDR2 FNYEAQ. The CDR3: CASSRTAGQPQHF. The CDR3 region has the DNA TGTGCCAGCAGCCGGACCGCGGGGCAGCCCCAGCATTTT.

The chain joins TRBV11-2 to TRBJ2-7; D gene ambiguous. V lost 5 bases, J lost 8 bases, and 13 bases lay in between. The CDR3 is 12 amino acids. CDR1 is SGHAT and CDR2 is FQNNGV in the germline V gene. Here the CDR3 reads CASSPRSTQQYF. CDR3 nucleotides: TGTGCCAGCAGCCCGCGATCGACCCAGCAGTACTTC.

This clonotype was observed at least ten times. The rearrangement joins TRBV20-1 to TRBJ2-7; TRBD1 matches 7 bases. V trimming: 3 bases; J trimming: 0 bases; junction bases outside the gene matches: 8. This CDR3 region has 15 residues. Germline V gives CDR1 DFQATT, CDR2 SNEGSKA (reference sequence). Here the CDR3 reads CSARDFRDSSYEQYF. DNA of the CDR3: TGCAGTGCTAGGGACTTTCGGGACAGCTCCTACGAGCAGTACTTC.

The chain links TRBV3-1 to TRBJ1-5; no definite D call. This CDR3 has 14 amino acids. The V end was cut by 1 base, the J end by 11 bases, with 15 bases between. CDR1 is LGHDT and CDR2 is YNNKEL in the germline V gene (reference sequence). The CDR3, as DNA: TGTGCCAGCAGCCAAGGGCTCTACCCAGAGACCCAGCATTTT. This gives the protein CASSQGLYPETQHF.

V usage is TRBV5-1 and J usage is TRBJ1-2; the D is unclear. CDR3 length: 14 residues. Trimming cost V 4 bases and J 5 bases, with 15 bases left between them. Germline CDR1 SGHRS, CDR2 YFSETQ. The DNA for the CDR3 is TGCGCCAGCAGCCGGGTGGCGCAGGAATATGGCTACACCTTC. This sequence encodes CASSRVAQEYGYTF.

The chain has TRBV29-1 and TRBJ1-2; D is possibly TRBD1 (6 bases). The V and J ends lost 1 base and 3 bases respectively, with 6 bases between them. The CDR3 runs 12 residues. Germline-derived CDR1 and CDR2 are SQVTM and ANQGSEA. The CDR3, as DNA: TGCAGCGTTGAAGGGACAGACTATGGCTACACCTTC. Its translation is CSVEGTDYGYTF.

The table lists this clonotype with many counts. The chain has TRBV6-1 and TRBJ2-2; TRBD2 is a possible D gene (6 bases). The V end lost 6 bases, the J end lost 1 base, and 12 bases lay between the germline ends. Germline values: CDR1 MNHNS, CDR2 SASEGT. This CDR3 region has 15 residues. CDR3 bases: TGTGCCAGCAGCTCGACGGAGGGGAACACCGGGGAGCTGTTTTTT. Translation: CASSSTEGNTGELFF.

J is TRBJ2-7 and V is TRBV2; 8 positions agree with TRBD2. Germline V CDR1 and CDR2: SNHLY, FYNNEI. Trimming took 6 bases from V and 0 from J; bases not matched to a gene: 7. The CDR3 has 15 residues. The CDR3 spells CASRQSGGSSYEQYF. The CDR3 DNA follows: TGTGCCAGCAGGCAGAGCGGGGGAAGCTCCTACGAGCAGTACTTC.

This chain connects TRBV29-1 to TRBJ1-2; D is unresolved. Looked up from germline, CDR1 is SQVTM and CDR2 is ANQGSEA. V shed 5 bases and J shed 3 bases, with 13 bases lying between them. The CDR3 totals 13 residues. CDR3 DNA: TGCAGCGTTAGACGGACTAGTGACTATGGCTACACCTTC. This encodes CSVRRTSDYGYTF. Combining the CDR3 with reference TRBV29-1 and TRBJ1-2 gives the whole variable domain SAVISQKPSRDICQRGTSLTIQCQVDSQVTMMFWYRQQPGQSLTLIATANQGSEATYESGFVIDKFPISRPNLTFSTLTVSNMSPEDSSIYLCSVRRTSDYGYTFGSGTRLTVV.

The chain links TRBV11-3 to TRBJ2-7, with D possibly being TRBD2 (5 bases). This CDR3 has 14 amino acids. Germline CDR1 and CDR2: SGHNT and YENEEA. Deletions cut 5 bases from V and 2 bases from J, with 13 bases between. CDR3 loop: CASSDPGRTYEQYF. The CDR3 DNA follows: TGTGCCAGCAGCGATCCGGGAAGGACCTACGAGCAGTACTTC.

This clonotype was counted ten times or more. V gene TRBV2 combines with J gene TRBJ2-7; TRBD1 might be the D (6 bases). This CDR3 region has 11 residues. Germline CDR1 reads SNHLY; CDR2 reads FYNNEI. The CDR3 here is CASGEAYEQYF. In DNA form, the CDR3 reads TGTGCTTCAGGGGAAGCTTACGAGCAGTACTTC.

This clonotype was seen ten or more times. This chain joins TRBV4-2 and TRBJ1-2; 7 bases match TRBD1. J was trimmed by 6 bases and V by 11 bases; bases with no gene match: 9. This CDR3 has 12 residues. Per germline, CDR1 LGHNA and CDR2 YNFKEQ. CDR3 sequence reads: CAAGGTVHGYTF. As DNA, the CDR3 is TGTGCCGCGGGGGGGACAGTTCATGGCTACACCTTC.

The genes are TRBV7-9 and TRBJ2-6; the D is unclear. The CDR3 is 14 residues long. The germline V and J ends were trimmed by 2 bases and 5 bases, with 7 bases remaining between them. The germline gives CDR1 SEHNR, CDR2 FQNEAQ (reference sequence). The CDR3 protein is CASSLRGRANVLTF. As DNA, the CDR3 is TGTGCCAGCAGCTTACGTGGGAGGGCCAACGTCCTGACTTTC.

This clonotype was seen many times. V and J are TRBV11-2 and TRBJ2-7, with 9 positions matching TRBD1. CDR3 length: 15 residues. The trim removed 4 bases at V and 6 bases at J, leaving 10 bases unmatched. The V gene's germline CDR1 is SGHAT and CDR2 FQNNGV. The DNA for the CDR3 is TGTGCCAGCAGCTCCATTCGGGACAGGGCCTCCGAGCAGTACTTC. It codes for CASSSIRDRASEQYF.

This clonotype was detected ten times or more. The V gene is TRBV7-9, the J gene TRBJ2-7; D is ambiguous. The V gene's germline CDR1 is SEHNR and CDR2 FQNEAQ (reference sequence). The CDR3 length is 14 residues. The V end lost 0 bases, the J end lost 3 bases, and 9 bases lay between the germline ends. CDR3 DNA sequence: TGTGCCAGCAGCTTAGCGGGTAGACTCTACGAGCAGTACTTC. Encoded protein: CASSLAGRLYEQYF.

The rearrangement links TRBV15 to TRBJ2-5; unclear D gene. Germline lookup yields CDR1 LNHNV and CDR2 YYDKDF (reference sequence). This CDR3 spans 12 amino acids. V lost 5 bases and J lost 5, with 9 bases in between. CDR3 nucleotide sequence: TGTGCCACCAGCGGCTACAAGGAGACCCAGTACTTC. Translated, it gives CATSGYKETQYF.

In its sample, this clonotype was seen many times. CDR3 region: CAREGRDRRVNDQPQHF. CDR3 sequence (DNA): TGCGCCAGAGAGGGGAGGGACAGACGAGTGAACGATCAGCCCCAGCATTTT. This chain links TRBV5-1 with TRBJ1-5; 7 bases are shared with TRBD1. The junction had 19 bases not matched to a gene; V was cut back by 8 bases and J by 5 bases. The CDR3 has 17 amino acids. Germline CDR1 is SGHRS and CDR2 is YFSETQ.

This sequence joins TRBV20-1 and TRBJ1-1, with 7 nucleotides matching TRBD1. Germline V gene data show CDR1 as DFQATT and CDR2 as SNEGSKA (reference sequence). Trimming at V came to 5 bases and at J to 4 bases, leaving 10 bases not matched to a gene. CDR3 size: 14 residues. The CDR3 DNA follows: TGCAGTGCTCCCCTGGGAGGGGGCGGCACTGAAGCTTTCTTT. Translated: CSAPLGGGGTEAFF.